The entry that follows covers one T cell receptor (beta chain) sequence. This specimen comes from a study of T cell changes during pregnancy in multiple sclerosis. Assay: immunoSEQ multiplex PCR; the TCRdb copy retains only in-frame clones and omits some. In the table there are roughly 99,000 clones, approximately 90% of which are singletons. The CDR3 has 15 amino acids. V dropped 6 bases and J dropped 8; count of bases not matched to a gene: 14. Germline lookup yields CDR1 MNHEY and CDR2 SMNVEV (reference sequence). The starting material was peripheral blood, obtained after pregnancy. This receptor was identified in a female donor in good health, enrolled as a control in a pregnancy study. V usage is TRBV27 and J usage is TRBJ1-2; the match to TRBD1 covers 8 bases. The CDR3 DNA reads TGTGCCAGCAGCCGCGGACAGGGTCTCTATGGGGGCTACACCTTC. Encoded protein: CASSRGQGLYGGYTF.